This T cell receptor (beta chain) was sequenced during a study of blood T cell repertoires in COVID-19. With 1 base removed from V and 0 bases from J, the gap between germline ends came to 10 bases. CDR1 is SGHAT and CDR2 is FQNNGV in the germline V gene. This CDR3 has 15 amino acids. Generated by immunoSEQ multiplex PCR, the TCRdb table keeps only in-frame clones and is missing some. The sample consists of 200,000 to 300,000 clones, more than 80% of them appearing once. Sequenced material: peripheral blood. The source of this sequence is a woman aged 80 or older with COVID-19, enrolled during active disease. The gene calls are TRBV11-2 and TRBJ2-7, with D perhaps TRBD1 (6 bases). The CDR3 protein is CASSLVGQSSYEQYF. The CDR3 nucleotides read TGTGCCAGCAGCTTAGTTGGACAGAGCTCCTACGAGCAGTACTTC.